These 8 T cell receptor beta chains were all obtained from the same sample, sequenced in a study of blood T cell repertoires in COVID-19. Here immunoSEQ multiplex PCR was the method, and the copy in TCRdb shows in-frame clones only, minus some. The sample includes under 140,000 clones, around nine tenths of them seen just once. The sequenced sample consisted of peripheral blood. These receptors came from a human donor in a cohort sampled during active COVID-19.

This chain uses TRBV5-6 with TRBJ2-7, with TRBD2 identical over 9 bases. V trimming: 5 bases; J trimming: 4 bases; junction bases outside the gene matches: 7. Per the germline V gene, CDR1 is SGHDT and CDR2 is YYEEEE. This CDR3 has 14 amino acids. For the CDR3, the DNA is TGTGCCAGCAGAGGTAGCGGGAGAGATTACGAGCAGTACTTC. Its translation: CASRGSGRDYEQYF.

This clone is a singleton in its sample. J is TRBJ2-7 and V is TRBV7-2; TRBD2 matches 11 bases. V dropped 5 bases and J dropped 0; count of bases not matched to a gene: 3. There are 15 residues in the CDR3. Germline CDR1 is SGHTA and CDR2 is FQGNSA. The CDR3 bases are TGTGCCAGCAGCGCTACTAGCGGGGGCTCCTACGAGCAGTACTTC. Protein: CASSATSGGSYEQYF.

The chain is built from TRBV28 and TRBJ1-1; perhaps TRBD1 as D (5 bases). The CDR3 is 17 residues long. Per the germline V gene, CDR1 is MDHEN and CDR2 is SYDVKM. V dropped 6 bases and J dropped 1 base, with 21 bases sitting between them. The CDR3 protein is CASRDYLYRTQNTEAFF. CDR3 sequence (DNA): TGTGCCAGCAGGGATTACCTGTACAGGACCCAGAACACTGAAGCTTTCTTT.

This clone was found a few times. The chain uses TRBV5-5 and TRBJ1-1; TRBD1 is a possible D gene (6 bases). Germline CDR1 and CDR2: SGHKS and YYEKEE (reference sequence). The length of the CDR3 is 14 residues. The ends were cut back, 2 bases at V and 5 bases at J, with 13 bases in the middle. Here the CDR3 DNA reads TGTGCCAGCAGCTTCAGGGGTGGAAATACTGAAGCTTTCTTT. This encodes CASSFRGGNTEAFF.

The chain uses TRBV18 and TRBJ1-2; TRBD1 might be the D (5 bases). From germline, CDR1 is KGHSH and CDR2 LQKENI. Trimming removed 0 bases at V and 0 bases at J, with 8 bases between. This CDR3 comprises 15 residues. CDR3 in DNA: TGTGCCAGCTCACCACCTACCAGGGCTAACTATGGCTACACCTTC. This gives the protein CASSPPTRANYGYTF.

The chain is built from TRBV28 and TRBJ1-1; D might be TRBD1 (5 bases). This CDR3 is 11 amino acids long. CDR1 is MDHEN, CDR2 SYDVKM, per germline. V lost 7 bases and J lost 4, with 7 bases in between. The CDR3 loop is CASTGVTEAFF. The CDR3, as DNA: TGTGCCAGCACGGGGGTCACTGAAGCTTTCTTT.

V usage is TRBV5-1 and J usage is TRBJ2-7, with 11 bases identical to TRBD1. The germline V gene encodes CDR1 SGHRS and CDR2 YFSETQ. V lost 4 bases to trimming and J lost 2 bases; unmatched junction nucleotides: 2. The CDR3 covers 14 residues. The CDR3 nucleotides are TGCGCCAGCAGCATGGGACAGGGGGCCTACGAGCAGTACTTC. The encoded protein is CASSMGQGAYEQYF.

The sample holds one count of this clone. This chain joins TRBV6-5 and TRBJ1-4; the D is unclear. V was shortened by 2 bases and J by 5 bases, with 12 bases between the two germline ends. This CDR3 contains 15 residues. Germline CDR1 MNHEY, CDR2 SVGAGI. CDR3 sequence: CASSYTNIGNEKLFF. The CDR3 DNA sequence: TGTGCCAGCAGTTACACTAATATTGGAAATGAAAAACTGTTTTTT.